Listed below are T cell receptor beta chains from one sample, sequenced in a study of patients and donors after allogeneic stem cell transplantation. TCRdb reprocessed the RT-PCR reads with MiXCR, giving one entry per CDR3 protein. This table has about 200,000 distinct CDR3 sequences, more than 35% appearing once. The sample taken for sequencing was blood, either unsorted or a sorted T cell fraction (not recorded which). The receptors here all came from a human donor who was either an allogeneic HSCT recipient or a stem cell or donor lymphocyte infusion donor (not recorded which). It is not recorded whose cells these are; they may come from a transplant donor. Both conserved end residues are part of each CDR3. The D gene is left open where the match is weak. Expanded clones are given a class, and other clones once, few, many or no size at all.

D: -; J: TRBJ2-7; V: TRBV20-1; size: -; DNA: TGCAGTGCTAGAGTCGAGTACGGCGGTCCCCTTGACGAGCAGTACTTC; CDR3: CSARVEYGGPLDEQYF
D: TRBD2; J: TRBJ2-3; V: TRBV5-1; size: -; DNA: TGCGCCAGCAGCTCAGGACTAGCTTCCTCCGATACGCAGTATTTT; CDR3: CASSSGLASSDTQYF
D: TRBD1; J: TRBJ1-3; V: TRBV18; size: -; DNA: TGTGCCAGCTCACCACCGACAGGGATTGGAAACACCATATATTTT; CDR3: CASSPPTGIGNTIYF
D: -; J: TRBJ2-5; V: TRBV4-3; size: few; DNA: TGCGCCAGCAGCTCAGGAGTCTTTTCCCAAGAGACCCAGTACTTC; CDR3: CASSSGVFSQETQYF
D: -; J: TRBJ1-1; V: TRBV2; size: few; DNA: TGTGCCAGCAGTGGTACTGAAGCTTTCTTT; CDR3: CASSGTEAFF
D: TRBD2; J: TRBJ2-1; V: TRBV12-3/TRBV12-4; size: -; DNA: TGTGCCAGCAGTTTAGGGCTAGCGGGAGGGCCGAGCAATGAGCAGTTCTTC; CDR3: CASSLGLAGGPSNEQFF
D: -; J: TRBJ1-5; V: TRBV6-1; size: -; DNA: TGTGCCAGCAGTGACTACTTTCAGGGTTCACCTAATCAGCCCCAGCATTTT; CDR3: CASSDYFQGSPNQPQHF
D: -; J: TRBJ1-5; V: TRBV27; size: few; DNA: TGTGCCAGCAGCGAACTGCCCGGGGCGGAGGACTACAATCAGCCCCAGCATTTT; CDR3: CASSELPGAEDYNQPQHF
D: -; J: TRBJ1-1; V: TRBV4-1; size: few; DNA: TGCGCCAGCAGCCAGCTCACAGGGAGGATCACTGAAGCTTTCTTT; CDR3: CASSQLTGRITEAFF
D: -; J: TRBJ1-2; V: TRBV3-1; size: -; DNA: TGTGCCAGCAGCCAAGACCGTGGCTACACCTTC; CDR3: CASSQDRGYTF
D: TRBD1; J: TRBJ2-3; V: TRBV6-5; size: few; DNA: TGTGCCAGCACTTCAGGGGGTACGCAGTATTTT; CDR3: CASTSGGTQYF
D: -; J: TRBJ1-4; V: TRBV5-1; size: few; DNA: TGCGCCAGCAGCTTGGAGCAGGGAGCTAATGAAAAACTGTTTTTT; CDR3: CASSLEQGANEKLFF
D: -; J: TRBJ1-2; V: TRBV20-1; size: few; DNA: TGCAGGGACTATGGCTACACCTTC; CDR3: CRDYGYTF
D: -; J: TRBJ2-3; V: TRBV7-9; size: -; DNA: TGTGCCAGCAGCCCACAGAGCACAGATACGCAGTATTTT; CDR3: CASSPQSTDTQYF
D: -; J: TRBJ1-4; V: TRBV7-9; size: -; DNA: TGTGCCAGCAGCTTAGATTCCGGGTTTATGGGGCACTCTAATGAAAAACTGTTTTTT; CDR3: CASSLDSGFMGHSNEKLFF
D: -; J: TRBJ1-2; V: TRBV12-3/TRBV12-4; size: -; DNA: TGTGCCAGCAGGAGGGACACGGTCTGTGGCTACACCTTC; CDR3: CASRRDTVCGYTF
D: -; J: TRBJ1-1; V: TRBV30; size: -; DNA: TGTGCCTGGGAACGACAGACCAACACTGAAGCTTTCTTT; CDR3: CAWERQTNTEAFF